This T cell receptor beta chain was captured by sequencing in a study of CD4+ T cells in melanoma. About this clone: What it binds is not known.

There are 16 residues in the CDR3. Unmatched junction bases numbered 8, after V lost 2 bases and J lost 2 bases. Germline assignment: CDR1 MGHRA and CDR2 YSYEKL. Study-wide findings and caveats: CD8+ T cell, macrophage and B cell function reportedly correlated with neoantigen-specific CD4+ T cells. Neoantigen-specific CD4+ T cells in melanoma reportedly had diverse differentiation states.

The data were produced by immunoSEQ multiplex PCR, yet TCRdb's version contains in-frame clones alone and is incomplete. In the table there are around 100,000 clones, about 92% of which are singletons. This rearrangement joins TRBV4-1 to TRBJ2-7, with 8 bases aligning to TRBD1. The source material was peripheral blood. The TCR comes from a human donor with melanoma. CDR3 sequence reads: CASSQRGDRKTYEQYF. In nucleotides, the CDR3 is TGCGCCAGCAGCCAAAGGGGGGACAGGAAAACCTACGAGCAGTACTTC.